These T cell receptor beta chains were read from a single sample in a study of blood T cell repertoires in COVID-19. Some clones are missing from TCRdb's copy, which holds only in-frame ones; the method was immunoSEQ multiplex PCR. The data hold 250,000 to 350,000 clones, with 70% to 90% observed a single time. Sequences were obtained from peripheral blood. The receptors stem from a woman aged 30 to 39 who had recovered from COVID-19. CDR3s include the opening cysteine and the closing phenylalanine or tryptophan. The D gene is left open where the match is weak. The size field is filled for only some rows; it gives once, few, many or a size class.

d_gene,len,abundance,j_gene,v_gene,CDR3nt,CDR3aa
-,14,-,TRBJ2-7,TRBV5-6,TGTGCCAGCACCGCGCGCAGGGACTCCTACGAGCAGTACTTC,CASTARRDSYEQYF
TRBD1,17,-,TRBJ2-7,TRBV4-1,TGCGCCAGCAGCCACACCCCAGGGACAGGGGGGCCCTACGAGCAGTACTTC,CASSHTPGTGGPYEQYF
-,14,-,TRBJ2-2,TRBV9,TGTGCCAGCAGCGCCCGCAGGGATTCCGGGGAGCTGTTTTTT,CASSARRDSGELFF
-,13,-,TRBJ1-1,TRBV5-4,TGTGCCAGCAGCTTGCACGGGAACACTGAAGCTTTCTTT,CASSLHGNTEAFF
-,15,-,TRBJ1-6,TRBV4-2,TGTGCCAGCAGCCAAGATTCAGGGATGAATTCACCCCTCCACTTT,CASSQDSGMNSPLHF
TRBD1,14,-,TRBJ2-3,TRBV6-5,TGTGCCAGCAGACCCGACAGGGGCACAGATACGCAGTATTTT,CASRPDRGTDTQYF
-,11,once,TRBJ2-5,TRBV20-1,TGCAGTGCTCCACGGGGTGAGACCCAGTACTTC,CSAPRGETQYF
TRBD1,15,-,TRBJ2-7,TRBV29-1,TGCAGCGTTGAATCCCCGGGGACAGGGATCTACGAGCAGTACTTC,CSVESPGTGIYEQYF
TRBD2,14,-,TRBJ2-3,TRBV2,TGTGCCAGCAGTGAAGGGGCGGGACTATCGACGCAGTATTTT,CASSEGAGLSTQYF
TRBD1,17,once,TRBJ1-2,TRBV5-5,TGTGCCAGCAGCCTTACAGGGGATGGGATGTGGGGCTATGGCTACACCTTC,CASSLTGDGMWGYGYTF
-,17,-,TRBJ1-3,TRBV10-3,TGTGCCATCAGTGAGGCTGGGGGGAAGGAGTCTGGAAACACCATATATTTT,CAISEAGGKESGNTIYF
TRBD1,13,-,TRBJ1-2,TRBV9,TGTGCCAGCAGCGACGGACAGGGCTATGGCTACACCTTC,CASSDGQGYGYTF
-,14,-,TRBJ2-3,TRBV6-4,TGTGCCAGCAGTGACTCCCAGGGCACAGATACGCAGTATTTT,CASSDSQGTDTQYF
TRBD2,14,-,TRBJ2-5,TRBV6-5,TGTGCCAGCAGTCCTACTAGCGGGGGGGAGACCCAGTACTTC,CASSPTSGGETQYF
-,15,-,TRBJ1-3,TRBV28,TGTGCCAGCACCCCTTGGGCAGTCTCTGGAAACACCATATATTTT,CASTPWAVSGNTIYF
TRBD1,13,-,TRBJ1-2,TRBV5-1,TGCGCCAGCAGCCCGGACGGACAGGGGGGCTACACCTTC,CASSPDGQGGYTF
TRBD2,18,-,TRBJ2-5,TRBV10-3,TGTGCCATCAGTGAGTCGACTCTGCTAGCGGGGGGGCGTGAGACCCAGTACTTC,CAISESTLLAGGRETQYF
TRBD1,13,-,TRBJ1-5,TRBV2,TGTGCCACCTCGGGACAGACCAATCAGCCCCAGCATTTT,CATSGQTNQPQHF
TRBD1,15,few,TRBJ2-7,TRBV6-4,TGTGCCAGCAGAGAACCGGACAGGGGGGTTTGCGAGCAGTACTTC,CASREPDRGVCEQYF
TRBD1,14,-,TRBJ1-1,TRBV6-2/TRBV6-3,TGTGCCAGCAGTTACAGGACAGGGGATACTGAAGCTTTCTTT,CASSYRTGDTEAFF
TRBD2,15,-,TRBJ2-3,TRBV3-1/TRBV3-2,TGTGCCAGCAGCCATATAGCGGGGAGCACAGATACGCAGTATTTT,CASSHIAGSTDTQYF
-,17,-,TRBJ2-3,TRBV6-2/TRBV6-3,TGTGCCAGCAGTAAGGGTAGGGGGTCCCATAGCACAGATACGCAGTATTTT,CASSKGRGSHSTDTQYF
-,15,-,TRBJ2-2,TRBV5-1,TGCGCCAGCAGCTTACAGGGCCCGAACACCGGGGAGCTGTTTTTT,CASSLQGPNTGELFF
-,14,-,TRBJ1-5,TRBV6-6,TGTGCCAGCAGTTACTCTTCGGGGGAGCGTCCCCAGCATTTT,CASSYSSGERPQHF
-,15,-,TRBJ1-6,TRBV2,TGTGCCAGCAGTGTGGCGGGACCTACCGTTTCACCCCTCCACTTT,CASSVAGPTVSPLHF
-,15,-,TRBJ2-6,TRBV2,TGTGCCAGCAATCCAGGGTTTGCTGGGGCCAACGTCCTGACTTTC,CASNPGFAGANVLTF
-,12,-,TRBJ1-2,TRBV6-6,TGTGCCAGCCGTCAGGGGTTGGCTGGCTACACCTTC,CASRQGLAGYTF
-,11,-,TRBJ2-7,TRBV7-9,TGTGCCAGCAGCGAGTCCTACGAGCAGTACTTC,CASSESYEQYF
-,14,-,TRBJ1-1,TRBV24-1,TGTGCCACGATGGACAGTCGGAAGAACACTGAAGCTTTCTTT,CATMDSRKNTEAFF
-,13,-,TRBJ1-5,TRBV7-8,TGTGCCAGCAGCTTTGCGGAATATCAGCCCCAGCATTTT,CASSFAEYQPQHF
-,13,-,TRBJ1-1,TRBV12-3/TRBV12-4,TGTGCCAGCAGTTTTCAGGGATGGTCTGAAGCTTTCTTT,CASSFQGWSEAFF
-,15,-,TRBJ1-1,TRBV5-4,TGTGCCAGCAAGCGGGGGGCGGGTAGGAACACTGAAGCTTTCTTT,CASKRGAGRNTEAFF
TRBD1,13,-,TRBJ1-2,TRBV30,TGTGCCTGGAGTGTACGGGACAGGGTAGGCTACACCTTC,CAWSVRDRVGYTF
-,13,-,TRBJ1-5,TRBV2,TGTGCCAGCAGGCAGGGCCCCAATCAGCCCCAGCATTTT,CASRQGPNQPQHF
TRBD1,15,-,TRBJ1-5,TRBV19,TGTGCCAGTATAAAGGACAGGGGAACAGGTCAGCCCCAGCATTTT,CASIKDRGTGQPQHF
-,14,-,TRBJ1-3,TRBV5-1,TGCGCCAGCAGCTTACAGGGAACTGGAAACACCATATATTTT,CASSLQGTGNTIYF
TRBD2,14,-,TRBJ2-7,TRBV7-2,TGTGCCAGCAGCTTCGCTAGCGGGGGGGCCGAGCAGTACTTC,CASSFASGGAEQYF
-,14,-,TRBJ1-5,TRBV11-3,TGTGCCAGCAGCTCTTCCGGGGTAGGGCAGCCCCAGCATTTT,CASSSSGVGQPQHF
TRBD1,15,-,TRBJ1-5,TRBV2,TGTGCCAGCAGCGACAGGGGTAGTGGCAATCAGCCCCAGCATTTT,CASSDRGSGNQPQHF
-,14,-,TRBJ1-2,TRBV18,TGTGCCAGCTCACCACTATCGGGGGAGAATGGCTACACCTTC,CASSPLSGENGYTF
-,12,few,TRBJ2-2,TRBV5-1,TGCGCCAGCAGCTTGGCCGGTTGGGAGCTGTTTTTT,CASSLAGWELFF
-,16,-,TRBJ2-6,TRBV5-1,TGCGCCAGCAGCTTGGATCCCCTCGCTGGGGCCAACGTCCTGACTTTC,CASSLDPLAGANVLTF
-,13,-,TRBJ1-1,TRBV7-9,TGTGCCAGCGAGGGGGTACGGAACACTGAAGCTTTCTTT,CASEGVRNTEAFF
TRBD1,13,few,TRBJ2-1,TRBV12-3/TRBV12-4,TGTGCCAGCAGTCCCCTGACAGGGGATGAGCAGTTCTTC,CASSPLTGDEQFF
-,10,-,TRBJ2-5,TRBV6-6,TGTGCCAGCAGACGGGAGACCCAGTACTTC,CASRRETQYF
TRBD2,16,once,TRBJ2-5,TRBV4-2,TGTGCCAGCAGCCAAACTGGGGAGGGGTTCGAAGAGACCCAGTACTTC,CASSQTGEGFEETQYF
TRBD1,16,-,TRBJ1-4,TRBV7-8,TGTGCCAGCAGCCGGGACAGGGGGCGTCATAATGAAAAACTGTTTTTT,CASSRDRGRHNEKLFF
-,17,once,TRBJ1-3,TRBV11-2,TGTGCCAGCAGCTTAGCCCCGGGAGGGTTCACTGGAAACACCATATATTTT,CASSLAPGGFTGNTIYF
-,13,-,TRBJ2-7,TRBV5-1,TGCGCCAGCAGCTTGGGGTGGGAGGACGAGCAGTACTTC,CASSLGWEDEQYF
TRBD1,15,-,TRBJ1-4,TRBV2,TGTGCCAGCAGCGCCACGACAGGGGGTAGTGAAAAACTGTTTTTT,CASSATTGGSEKLFF
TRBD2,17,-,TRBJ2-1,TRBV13,TGTGCCAGCAGCTTAGGGGGACTAGCGGGGGCCCCAGATGAGCAGTTCTTC,CASSLGGLAGAPDEQFF
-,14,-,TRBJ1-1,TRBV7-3,TGTGCCAGCAGTTTGTCAGGATACAACACTGAAGCTTTCTTT,CASSLSGYNTEAFF
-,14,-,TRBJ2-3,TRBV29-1,TGCAGCGCGCCGGGAGAACCGCACACAGATACGCAGTATTTT,CSAPGEPHTDTQYF
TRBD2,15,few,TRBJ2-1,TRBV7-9,TGTGCCAGCAGCTTAGTGGCACTAGCGGGGGGTGAGCAGTTCTTC,CASSLVALAGGEQFF
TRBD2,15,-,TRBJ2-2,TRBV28,TGTGCCAGCACCCCGGCGGGGGGACACACCGGGGAGCTGTTTTTT,CASTPAGGHTGELFF
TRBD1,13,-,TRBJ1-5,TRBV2,TGTGCCAGCGAGAGGACAGGGAATCAGCCCCAGCATTTT,CASERTGNQPQHF
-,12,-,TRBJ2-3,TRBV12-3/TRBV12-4,TGTGCCAGCAGTCCCCGTACAGATACGCAGTATTTT,CASSPRTDTQYF
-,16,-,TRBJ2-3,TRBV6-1,TGTGCCAGCAGTGAGGGACACCTAAGTAGCACAGATACGCAGTATTTT,CASSEGHLSSTDTQYF
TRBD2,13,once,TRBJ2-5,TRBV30,TGTGCCTGGAGTCTACTAGCGCAAGAGACCCAGTACTTC,CAWSLLAQETQYF
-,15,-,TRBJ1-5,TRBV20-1,TGCAGTGCTAGTGTTCAGGGGAATTGGAATCAGCCCCAGCATTTT,CSASVQGNWNQPQHF